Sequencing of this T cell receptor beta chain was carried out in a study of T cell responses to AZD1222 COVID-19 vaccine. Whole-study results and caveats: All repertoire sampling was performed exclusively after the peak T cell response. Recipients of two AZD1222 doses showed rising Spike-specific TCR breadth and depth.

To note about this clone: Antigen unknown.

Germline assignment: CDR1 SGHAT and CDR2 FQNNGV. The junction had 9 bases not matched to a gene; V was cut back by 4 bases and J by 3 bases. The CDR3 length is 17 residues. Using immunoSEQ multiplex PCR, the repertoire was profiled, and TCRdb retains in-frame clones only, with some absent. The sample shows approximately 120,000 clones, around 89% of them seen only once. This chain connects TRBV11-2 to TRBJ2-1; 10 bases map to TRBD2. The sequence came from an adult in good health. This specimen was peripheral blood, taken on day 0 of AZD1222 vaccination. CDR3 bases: TGTGCCAGCAGCTCCATAAGCGGGAGGGCCGGCTACAATGAGCAGTTCTTC. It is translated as CASSSISGRAGYNEQFF. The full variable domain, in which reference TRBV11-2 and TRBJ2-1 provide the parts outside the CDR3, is EAGVAQSPRYKIIEKRQSVAFWCNPISGHATLYWYQQILGQGPKLLIQFQNNGVVDDSQLPKDRFSAERLKGVDSTLKIQPAKLEDSAVYLCASSSISGRAGYNEQFFGPGTRLTVL.